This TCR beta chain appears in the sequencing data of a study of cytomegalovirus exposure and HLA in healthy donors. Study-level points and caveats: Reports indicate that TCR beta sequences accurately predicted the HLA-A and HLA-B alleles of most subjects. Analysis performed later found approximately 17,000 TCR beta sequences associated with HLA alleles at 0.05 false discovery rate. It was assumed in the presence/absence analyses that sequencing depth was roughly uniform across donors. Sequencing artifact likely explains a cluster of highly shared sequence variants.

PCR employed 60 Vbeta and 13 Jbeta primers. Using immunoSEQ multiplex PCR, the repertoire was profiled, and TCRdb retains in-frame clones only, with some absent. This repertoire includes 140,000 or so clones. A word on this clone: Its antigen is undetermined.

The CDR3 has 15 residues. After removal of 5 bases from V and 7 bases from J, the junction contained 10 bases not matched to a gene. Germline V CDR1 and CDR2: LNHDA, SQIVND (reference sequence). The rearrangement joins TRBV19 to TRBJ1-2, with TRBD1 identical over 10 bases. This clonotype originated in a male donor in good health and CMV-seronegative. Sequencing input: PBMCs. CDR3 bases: TGTGCCAGTAGTTTCCGACAGGGGGCAGTCGGTGGCTACACCTTC. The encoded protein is CASSFRQGAVGGYTF.